A single sample is the source of the 30 T cell receptor beta chains below, sequenced in a study of blood T cell repertoires in COVID-19. Sequencing was performed with immunoSEQ multiplex PCR; in TCRdb, only in-frame clones are kept and a portion is missing. The data contain some 160,000 clones, around 89% of them singletons. Sequenced input: peripheral blood. All receptors come from a man aged 50 or older who had recovered from COVID-19.

The chain employs TRBV27 and TRBJ2-7; D perhaps matches TRBD1 (5 bases). The CDR3 is made up of 14 amino acids. The V and J ends lost 0 bases and 3 bases respectively, with 9 bases between them. CDR1 is MNHEY, CDR2 SMNVEV, per germline (reference sequence). In DNA form, the CDR3 reads TGTGCCAGCAGTTTATCGTGGCAGGGCTACGAGCAGTACTTC. Residues: CASSLSWQGYEQYF.

This CDR3 reads CASSLGAENTEAFF. In nucleotides, the CDR3 is TGTGCCAGCAGCTTAGGAGCGGAGAACACTGAAGCTTTCTTT. The chain uses TRBV7-6 and TRBJ1-1; D unresolved. The CDR3 has 14 residues. The germline V gene encodes CDR1 SGHVS and CDR2 FNYEAQ. V lost 1 base and J lost 1, with 7 bases in between.

This chain uses TRBV30 with TRBJ2-3, with 8 positions matching TRBD1. From germline, CDR1 is GTSNPN and CDR2 SVGIG (reference sequence). CDR3 length: 14 residues. The trim removed 3 bases at V and 4 bases at J, leaving 6 bases unmatched. This CDR3 reads CAWSSGGDADTQYF. Written as DNA, the CDR3 is TGTGCCTGGAGCTCAGGGGGCGACGCAGATACGCAGTATTTT.

The V and J genes are TRBV5-4 and TRBJ2-5, with D possibly matching TRBD2 (5 bases). Germline V gene lookup returns CDR1 SGHNT and CDR2 YYREEE (reference sequence). V dropped 4 bases and J dropped 2 bases, with 18 bases sitting between them. The CDR3 loop spans 16 amino acids. The CDR3 region has the DNA TGTGCCAGCAGCCCGGCAGGTACGGGATTTCAAGAGACCCAGTACTTC. As protein: CASSPAGTGFQETQYF.

This chain uses TRBV19 with TRBJ2-3, with 9 positions matching TRBD1. This CDR3 comprises 15 residues. Germline V gives CDR1 LNHDA, CDR2 SQIVND (reference sequence). Unmatched junction bases numbered 2, after V lost 1 base and J lost 3 bases. CDR3: CASSIGQGETDTQYF. Written as DNA, the CDR3 is TGTGCCAGTAGTATAGGACAGGGGGAGACAGATACGCAGTATTTT.

The CDR3 bases are TGTGCCAGCAGCCGCCAGGGAATTCCTAACTATGGCTACACCTTC. Translated, it gives CASSRQGIPNYGYTF. The V and J genes are TRBV2 and TRBJ1-2, with D possibly being TRBD1 (5 bases). This CDR3 comprises 15 residues. The ends were cut back, 6 bases at V and 0 bases at J, with 14 bases in the middle. CDR1 SNHLY and CDR2 FYNNEI come from the germline V gene.

V is TRBV7-8 and J is TRBJ2-7, with 10 bases that match TRBD1. The junction had 3 bases not matched to a gene; V was cut back by 1 base and J by 0 bases. Germline CDR1 SGHVS, CDR2 FQNEAQ. The CDR3 is made up of 16 amino acids. CDR3 loop: CASSLVGTGDSYEQYF. In DNA, the CDR3 is TGTGCCAGCAGCTTAGTAGGGACAGGGGACTCCTACGAGCAGTACTTC.

This rearrangement joins TRBV18 to TRBJ1-1; D possibly corresponds to TRBD1 (5 bases). CDR1 is KGHSH, CDR2 LQKENI, per germline. Trimming shortened V by 8 bases and J by 1 base, and 14 bases separated the two germline ends. The CDR3 runs to 14 residues. The CDR3 region is CASQLQEGNTEAFF. For the CDR3, the DNA is TGTGCCAGCCAATTACAGGAAGGGAACACTGAAGCTTTCTTT.

The chain employs TRBV28 and TRBJ1-5, with 9 bases that match TRBD1. Losses at the gene ends were 11 bases for V and 6 bases for J; bases not matched to a gene: 11. Germline V CDR1 and CDR2: MDHEN, SYDVKM. There are 14 residues in the CDR3. The CDR3 sequence is CASNPGQGGQPQHF. In nucleotides, the CDR3 is TGTGCCTCTAATCCGGGACAGGGTGGTCAGCCCCAGCATTTT.

This chain uses TRBV7-9 with TRBJ2-4, with 7 bases fitting TRBD2. The CDR3 contains 14 residues. Germline V gene data show CDR1 as SEHNR and CDR2 as FQNEAQ (reference sequence). V was pared by 5 bases and J by 11 bases, with 12 bases of the junction left unmatched. The CDR3 spells CASSALAYVSLQYF. CDR3 coding DNA: TGTGCCAGCAGCGCACTAGCGTATGTGAGTCTTCAGTACTTC.

V gene TRBV5-4 combines with J gene TRBJ2-7, with TRBD1 matching over 7 bases. CDR3 size: 14 residues. Trimming at V came to 3 bases and at J to 2 bases, leaving 5 bases not matched to a gene. Looked up from germline, CDR1 is SGHNT and CDR2 is YYREEE (reference sequence). CDR3 region: CASSSDRTTYEQYF. Here the CDR3 DNA reads TGTGCCAGCAGCTCGGACAGGACGACCTACGAGCAGTACTTC. Full variable domain (remainder filled in from reference TRBV5-4 and TRBJ2-7): ETGVTQSPTHLIKTRGQQVTLRCSSQSGHNTVSWYQQALGQGPQFIFQYYREEENGRGNFPPRFSGLQFPNYSSELNVNALELDDSALYLCASSSDRTTYEQYFGPGTRLTVT.

The chain combines TRBV3-1 (or the pseudogene TRBV3-2) with TRBJ2-4; D not resolved. CDR1 LGHDT and CDR2 YNNKEL come from the germline V gene (reference sequence). Trimming removed 1 base at V and 0 bases at J, with 10 bases between. The CDR3 consists of 16 residues. CDR3 coding DNA: TGTGCCAGCAGCCAAGGCGGCAATCTAGCCAAAAACATTCAGTACTTC. It translates to CASSQGGNLAKNIQYF.

The V and J genes are TRBV19 and TRBJ2-3; 7 bases are shared with TRBD1. This CDR3 region has 13 residues. The trim removed 5 bases at V and 4 bases at J, leaving 3 bases unmatched. Germline V CDR1 and CDR2: LNHDA, SQIVND (reference sequence). The CDR3 bases are TGTGCCAGTAGTGACAGGGTGGCAGATACGCAGTATTTT. It specifies CASSDRVADTQYF.

The chain uses TRBV4-3 and TRBJ2-1, with D perhaps matching TRBD1 (5 bases). Per germline, CDR1 LGHNA and CDR2 YSLEER. This CDR3 is built from 14 residues. Trimming cost V 0 bases and J 10 bases, with 13 bases left between them. The CDR3 DNA follows: TGCGCCAGCAGCCAAGATCCAGGGCGCGGCGAGCAGTTCTTC. This gives the protein CASSQDPGRGEQFF.

V gene TRBV27 combines with J gene TRBJ2-7, with 8 bases identical to TRBD2. The length of the CDR3 is 16 residues. Trimming removed 8 bases from V and 2 bases from J; junction bases left unmatched: 14. From germline, CDR1 is MNHEY and CDR2 SMNVEV (reference sequence). CDR3: CASDEAGGMRTYEQYF. In DNA form, the CDR3 reads TGTGCCAGCGACGAGGCGGGGGGTATGAGGACCTACGAGCAGTACTTC.

V is TRBV30 and J is TRBJ2-7; 11 bases align to TRBD1. CDR1 and CDR2 (germline): GTSNPN, SVGIG (reference sequence). The CDR3 spans 12 residues. V gave up 5 bases and J gave up 5 bases; unmatched junction bases: 2. The CDR3 protein is CAWWDRGNEQYF. CDR3 DNA sequence: TGTGCCTGGTGGGACAGGGGGAACGAGCAGTACTTC. The full variable domain, with the rest looked up from reference TRBV30 and TRBJ2-7, is SQTIHQWPATLVQPVGSPLSLECTVEGTSNPNLYWYRQAAGRGLQLLFYSVGIGQISSEVPQNLSASRPQDRQFILSSKKLLLSDSGFYLCAWWDRGNEQYFGPGTRLTVT.

The chain has TRBV29-1 and TRBJ2-5; D remains unclear. V lost 5 bases and J lost 4, with 5 bases in between. Germline V CDR1 and CDR2: SQVTM, ANQGSEA. CDR3 length: 10 residues. The CDR3 reads CSVRRETQYF. In DNA form, the CDR3 reads TGCAGCGTTCGTCGAGAGACCCAGTACTTC.

This rearrangement joins TRBV4-3 to TRBJ2-3, with 7 bases fitting TRBD1. This CDR3 is 15 amino acids long. Germline values: CDR1 LGHNA, CDR2 YSLEER. V shed 6 bases, J shed 3 bases, and the junction held 9 bases outside the gene matches. CDR3 sequence: CASSLDRAPTDTQYF. In DNA, the CDR3 is TGCGCCAGCAGTCTCGACAGGGCCCCAACAGATACGCAGTATTTT.

CDR3 sequence: CASSIGLAGENEQFF. In DNA, the CDR3 is TGTGCCAGTAGTATAGGCCTAGCGGGGGAAAATGAGCAGTTCTTC. The V call is TRBV19, the J call TRBJ2-1; 10 bases map to TRBD2. V shed 1 base, J shed 7 bases, and the junction held 4 bases outside the gene matches. The V gene's germline CDR1 is LNHDA and CDR2 SQIVND (reference sequence). This CDR3 has 15 residues.

This clone was counted once. The gene calls are TRBV7-9 and TRBJ2-2; tentatively, D is TRBD1 (5 bases). Germline V CDR1 and CDR2: SEHNR, FQNEAQ (reference sequence). The CDR3 runs 14 residues. V was trimmed by 1 base and J by 4 bases, leaving 7 bases between them. CDR3 bases: TGTGCCAGCAGCTTAGTGGGGCCCACCGGGGAGCTGTTTTTT. The encoded protein is CASSLVGPTGELFF.

This clone has a handful of counts. The J gene is TRBJ1-2, the V gene TRBV25-1, with 7 bases fitting TRBD1. The CDR3 length is 16 residues. CDR1 MGHDK and CDR2 SYGVNS come from the germline V gene. The V gene end was trimmed by 1 base and the J gene end by 4 bases; junction bases not matched to a gene: 9. DNA of the CDR3: TGTGCCAGCAGTGAATCTCCCAGGGGGGAGATCTATGGCTACACCTTC. Its translation is CASSESPRGEIYGYTF.

This clone appeared once. The rearrangement links TRBV28 to TRBJ1-6; 7 positions match TRBD1. The CDR3 length is 15 residues. J gave up 4 bases and V 7 bases, and 7 bases lay outside the gene matches. The germline gives CDR1 MDHEN, CDR2 SYDVKM. The CDR3 protein is CASNPAGQYNSPLHF. The CDR3 coding sequence is TGTGCCAGCAATCCGGCGGGACAGTATAATTCACCCCTCCACTTT.

The chain links TRBV5-1 to TRBJ2-7; TRBD1 agrees at 7 bases. Germline loops: CDR1 SGHRS, CDR2 YFSETQ. The CDR3 contains 14 residues. J gave up 2 bases and V 7 bases, and 9 bases lay outside the gene matches. The CDR3 nucleotides read TGCGCCAGCTGTGACAGGGCCTCCCCCTACGAGCAGTACTTC. Translation gives CASCDRASPYEQYF. The full variable domain, with the rest looked up from reference TRBV5-1 and TRBJ2-7, is KAGVTQTPRYLIKTRGQQVTLSCSPISGHRSVSWYQQTPGQGLQFLFEYFSETQRNKGNFPGRFSGRQFSNSRSEMNVSTLELGDSALYLCASCDRASPYEQYFGPGTRLTVT.

This clone occurred a few times. The chain couples TRBV28 to TRBJ2-1, with TRBD2 matching over 16 bases. The CDR3 runs 15 residues. With 3 bases clipped from V and 13 bases from J, the junction kept 6 bases outside the gene matches. CDR1 is MDHEN, CDR2 SYDVKM, per germline. Here the CDR3 reads CASSLPGLAGGKQFF. In DNA form, the CDR3 reads TGTGCCAGCAGTTTGCCGGGACTAGCGGGAGGGAAACAGTTCTTC.

The rearrangement joins TRBV10-3 to TRBJ2-1, with D perhaps TRBD2 (7 bases). V was trimmed by 11 bases and J by 9 bases, leaving 17 bases between them. The CDR3 contains 12 residues. Germline V gives CDR1 ENHRY, CDR2 SYGVKD. Here the CDR3 reads CALGGGEGEQFF. In DNA form, the CDR3 reads TGTGCCCTAGGGGGGGGAGAGGGTGAGCAGTTCTTC.

The V gene is TRBV11-2, the J gene TRBJ2-7; no clear D gene. The CDR3 is made up of 15 amino acids. CDR1 and CDR2 from the germline V gene are SGHAT and FQNNGV. Trimming cost V 0 bases and J 2 bases, with 11 bases left between them. CDR3 residues: CASSLDRPGPYEQYF. The CDR3 nucleotides are TGTGCCAGCAGCTTAGATCGCCCAGGTCCCTACGAGCAGTACTTC.

This chain joins TRBV5-1 and TRBJ1-6, with D uncertain. Germline CDR1 is SGHRS and CDR2 is YFSETQ. CDR3 length: 13 residues. Trimming left V 1 base short and J 9 bases short, with 8 bases between. CDR3 residues: CASSLRGPSPLHF. The CDR3 bases are TGCGCCAGCAGCTTGAGAGGGCCTTCACCCCTCCACTTT.

This chain links TRBV6-1 with TRBJ1-4; no clear D. Per germline, CDR1 MNHNS and CDR2 SASEGT. Trimming left V 4 bases short and J 0 bases short, with 15 bases between. The CDR3 is 17 amino acids. CDR3 in amino acids: CASSAVLSTATNEKLFF. The DNA for the CDR3 is TGTGCCAGCAGTGCGGTCTTATCCACTGCAACTAATGAAAAACTGTTTTTT.

This clone has a handful of counts. The gene calls are TRBV11-2 and TRBJ1-2; 8 nucleotides agree with TRBD1. The trim removed 1 base at V and 8 bases at J, leaving 9 bases unmatched. The CDR3 contains 15 residues. Germline loops: CDR1 SGHAT, CDR2 FQNNGV. The chain's CDR3 is CASSLVAQGALGYTF. The CDR3 DNA follows: TGTGCCAGCAGCTTAGTGGCGCAGGGGGCATTGGGCTACACCTTC.

This chain joins TRBV19 and TRBJ2-2; tentative D call: TRBD2 (5 bases). In germline, CDR1 is LNHDA, CDR2 SQIVND (reference sequence). The V end was cut by 11 bases, the J end by 3 bases, with 10 bases between. CDR3 length: 12 amino acids. CDR3 nucleotides: TGTGCCTCTAACGGGGACACCGGGGAGCTGTTTTTT. Translated, it gives CASNGDTGELFF. Full variable domain (remainder filled in from reference TRBV19 and TRBJ2-2): DGGITQSPKYLFRKEGQNVTLSCEQNLNHDAMYWYRQDPGQGLRLIYYSQIVNDFQKGDIAEGYSVSREKKESFPLTVTSAQKNPTAFYLCASNGDTGELFFGEGSRLTVL.